These 8 T cell receptor beta chains came from one sample sequenced in a study of blood T cell repertoires in COVID-19. TCRdb keeps only in-frame clones here, not all; method: immunoSEQ multiplex PCR. This sample has approximately 200,000 clones, with 70% to 90% found just once. Sequenced input: PBMCs or T cells enriched from blood (not recorded which). Every receptor here comes from a woman younger than 45 who had been exposed to COVID-19.

The V call is TRBV7-8, the J call TRBJ2-1; perhaps TRBD2 as D (6 bases). V lost 8 bases to trimming and J lost 9 bases, with 20 bases between them. The CDR3 loop spans 14 amino acids. CDR1 and CDR2 from the germline V gene are SGHVS and FQNEAQ. The CDR3 here is CASVRDSSRGEQFF. The CDR3 nucleotides read TGTGCCAGCGTCCGGGACTCCAGTCGAGGTGAGCAGTTCTTC.

The V and J genes are TRBV7-3 and TRBJ2-5; TRBD2 matches at 10 bases. V was clipped by 2 bases and J by 5 bases; unmatched bases: 14. This CDR3 is built from 18 residues. Looked up from germline, CDR1 is SGHTA and CDR2 is FQGTGA. The CDR3 nucleotides are TGTGCCAGCAGCTTACTCGGCCCTCAGCGGGGGGGCTTGGAGACCCAGTACTTC. Amino acids: CASSLLGPQRGGLETQYF.

V and J are TRBV3-1 (or the pseudogene TRBV3-2) and TRBJ1-2; maybe TRBD1 (6 bases). The CDR3 totals 14 residues. The germline V and J ends were trimmed by 5 bases and 5 bases, with 15 bases remaining between them. Germline CDR1 is LGHDT and CDR2 is YNNKEL (reference sequence). CDR3 sequence: CASSGRGAGYGYTF. CDR3 in DNA: TGTGCCAGCAGCGGTCGGGGGGCAGGGTATGGCTACACCTTC.

The J gene is TRBJ2-2, the V gene TRBV19; D possibly corresponds to TRBD2 (6 bases). This CDR3 contains 16 residues. CDR1 LNHDA and CDR2 SQIVND come from the germline V gene (reference sequence). The V end was cut by 5 bases, the J end by 6 bases, with 19 bases between. The CDR3 DNA is TGTGCCAGTAGTCCCCGGACTGGATGGGACTCCGGGGAGCTGTTTTTT. Amino acid sequence: CASSPRTGWDSGELFF.

V and J are TRBV6-5 and TRBJ1-4; 7 bases are a match to TRBD1. Germline values: CDR1 MNHEY, CDR2 SVGAGI. The CDR3 contains 14 residues. Germline trimming cut 7 bases from V and 2 bases from J; bases unmatched to any gene: 4. The CDR3 sequence is CASKQGSTNEKLFF. The CDR3 DNA reads as TGTGCCAGCAAACAGGGGTCTACTAATGAAAAACTGTTTTTT.

The chain carries TRBV21-1 and TRBJ1-6; TRBD1 is the table's D call and was not checked against the DNA. TRBV21-1 is a pseudogene segment. CDR3 length: 15 amino acids. Here the CDR3 DNA reads TGTGCCAGCAACCTCCCGGGACAGGGGAATTCACCCCTCCACTTT. Translated: CASNLPGQGNSPLHF.

The chain recombines TRBV5-5 with TRBJ1-5, with 9 bases matching TRBD1. The V segment lost 4 bases and the J segment 1 base; nucleotides outside the gene matches: 3. Germline lookup yields CDR1 SGHKS and CDR2 YYEKEE (reference sequence). This CDR3 contains 15 residues. DNA for the CDR3: TGTGCCAGCAGCCCACAGGGGGCCAGCAATCAGCCCCAGCATTTT. It specifies CASSPQGASNQPQHF.

CDR3 sequence (DNA): TGTGCCAGCAGCGGCGGGGGGGCCAACACCGGGGAGCTGTTTTTT. It translates to CASSGGGANTGELFF. The genes are TRBV9 and TRBJ2-2; 9 bases align to TRBD2. The J segment lost 2 bases and the V segment lost 3 bases, leaving 2 bases of the junction unmatched. Germline V lookup: CDR1 SGDLS, CDR2 YYNGEE. The CDR3 loop spans 15 amino acids.